This T cell receptor beta chain was sequenced for a study of beta chain features in type 1 diabetes (dated by TCRdb to 2017 to 2018). In the study overall: Mean age, gender distribution, total cell number and subset yield did not differ between patients and healthy donors. A total of 107,917,701 sorted cells were examined across all samples, and the number of cells per subset was strongly correlated with RNA yield. The study compared the TCRB repertoires of sorted circulating CD4+ T cell subsets in recently diagnosed type 1 diabetes patients with those in matched healthy donors. Regulatory and stem cell-like memory subsets were isolated from only 8 patients and roughly eight healthy donors, whereas naive and central memory subsets came from all 30 or so donors. Study-level results and caveats: Naive, central memory and regulatory TCRB repertoires appeared more similar among patients than among healthy donors. In all four CD4+ subsets, TCRB CDR3 length was moderately but significantly shorter in type 1 diabetes patients. PCR might favor shorter templates, but patient and control samples were amplified and corrected together, so any skew would affect both groups equally. Because cDNA was sequenced instead of genomic DNA, activated cells with high expression could be over-represented, although the groups did not differ in activation or CD3 levels. At VDJ recombination sites, patients with type 1 diabetes made fewer insertions and deleted more nucleotides, a pattern implying thymic rearrangement abnormalities. HLA sub-analyses involved small numbers of individuals, so any influence of HLA type on TCRB rearrangement remained unresolved.

Each donor gave one peripheral blood draw, averaging around 120 mL, which was collected into heparinised tubes. Using a panel that included CD45RO, CCR7, CD25, CD127, CD95 and CD27, naive, central memory, regulatory and stem cell-like memory CD4+ T cells were sorted on a BD FACSAria II. All sorted populations exceeded 95% purity. PBMCs were separated immediately by Lymphoprep density gradient centrifugation and were stained directly, without being cultured. To minimize batch effects, samples were stained and sorted in pairs, one healthy donor with one patient per experiment. The High Capacity cDNA Reverse Transcription Kit was used to reverse transcribe all of the isolated RNA, meaning that expressed TCRB transcripts were what got sequenced. Deep immunoSEQ sequencing was performed on naive, central memory and regulatory T cell samples, with an average of approximately 3.9 million total reads per sample. After sorted cells were lysed in RLT buffer, RNA was extracted with DNase-treated RNeasy Micro or Mini kits, with the choice depending on cell number. To prevent cross-contamination, every cell subset was processed on its own, while patient and healthy donor samples were processed together. TCRB sequences were amplified from cDNA with the immunoSEQ multiplex PCR, producing 87-bp fragments spanning the CDR3 region. The amplicons were sequenced using the Illumina HiSeq platform. Per the authors' processing: Synthetic template baselines were used to correct PCR bias computationally, reads within Hamming distance 2 were collapsed together, and singletons that could not be merged were discarded. By aligning reads against IMGT, V, D and J genes, CDR3 length, and insertions or deletions at six rearrangement sites were assigned. Within each subset, clonotype counts were normalized to sorted cell number, and only after that were true diversity and Gini coefficients computed with the tcR R package. Repertoire sharing was quantified using the overlap coefficient calculated on TCRB nucleotide sequences. As a proxy for the pre-selection repertoire, out-of-frame TCRB sequences from naive cells were analyzed. TCRdb holds this immuneACCESS table with in-frame rearrangements only. Some clones are missing; in checked studies, unresolved V genes explain under half, and the rest has no known cause. V and J calls and clone size follow that table, whereas D and trimming were derived from the DNA. The sample table contains 350,000 or so clones; only one count was recorded for around a fifth of them. 0.044% of the sample belongs to the ten largest clones.

This clone has only a few counts. What this receptor recognizes is not known. Base qualities are missing; no much larger clone stands one base away. The germline V gene (reference sequence) gives CDR1 as GTSNPN and CDR2 as SVGIG. Spanning cysteine to phenylalanine, the CDR3 consists of 15 amino acids. Just the 45-base CDR3 DNA is kept, in frame starting at base 1. For this chain, trimming is 2 bases at the V end and 1 base at the J end, and the number of junction bases without a gene match is 6. This clonotype originated in a woman younger than 35 in good health. Recombination joined TRBV30 with TRBJ1-1; 8 junctional bases match TRBD1. Input material: naive CD4+ T cells from blood. The sample's cell subset or site label is to be understood as: true naive CD4+ T cells. Here the CDR3 is given as CAWSNTGTGNTEAFF. The DNA sequence is given as TGTGCCTGGAGTAATACCGGGACAGGGAACACTGAAGCTTTCTTT.